These T cell receptor beta chains were read from a single sample in a study. TCRdb re-called the RT-PCR reads with MiXCR, one entry per CDR3 protein. The sample has fewer than 800,000 distinct CDR3 sequences; 14% are singletons. Sequencing used memory CD4+ T cells from blood. The receptor source for this set is a female donor in good health, serving as a healthy control. CDR3s include the opening cysteine and the closing phenylalanine or tryptophan. The D gene is left open where the match is weak. A row's size may be missing; if present it is once, few, many or a size class.

>13|.|TRBJ2-7|many|TRBV12-3/TRBV12-4
TGTGCCAGCAGTTTGAACAGGTTGAGCGAGCAGTACTTC
CASSLNRLSEQYF
>13|.|TRBJ1-5|few|TRBV5-6
TGTGCCAGCAGTCTCGACATGGGCGAGCCCCAGCATTTT
CASSLDMGEPQHF
>16|TRBD1|TRBJ2-7|few|TRBV6-1
TGTGCCAGCAACGCGCCACCGACTCGGACAGGCTACGAGCAGTACTTC
CASNAPPTRTGYEQYF
>15|TRBD1|TRBJ1-6|.|TRBV20-1
TGCAGTGCTAGAGTAAGGACAGGGGATCATTCACCCCTCCACTTT
CSARVRTGDHSPLHF
>14|TRBD2|TRBJ2-1|many|TRBV7-2
TGTGCCAGCAGCTCAATAGCGGGGGTGAGTGAGCAGTTCTTC
CASSSIAGVSEQFF
>13|.|TRBJ1-2|few|TRBV28
TGTGCCAGCAGGTTTGACCCTAACTATGGCTACACCTTC
CASRFDPNYGYTF
>13|.|TRBJ1-5|many|TRBV4-1
TGCGCCAGCAGCGCGCAGGAGAATCAGCCCCAGCATTTT
CASSAQENQPQHF
>12|.|TRBJ2-7|.|TRBV6-1
TGTGCCAGCGGGGACCCCCCCGACGAGCAGTACTTC
CASGDPPDEQYF
>13|.|TRBJ1-2|few|TRBV5-1
TGCGCCAGCAGCTTGGAAGTCGGGTTAGGCTACACCTTC
CASSLEVGLGYTF
>15|.|TRBJ1-5|.|TRBV25-1
TGTGCCAGCAGTGAATCGGGGGGGGCCAATCAGCCCCATCATTTT
CASSESGGANQPHHF
>12|TRBD2|TRBJ2-7|few|TRBV20-1
TGCAGTCTGAAGCGGGATACATACGAGCAGTACTTC
CSLKRDTYEQYF
>14|TRBD1|TRBJ1-2|many|TRBV12-3/TRBV12-4
TGTGCCAGCTCCCCCTCGGGACAGGCCTATGGCTACACCTTC
CASSPSGQAYGYTF
>13|.|TRBJ1-2|.|TRBV12-3/TRBV12-4
TGTGCCAGCACCCAGGTTGTTGCGGATGGCTACACCTTC
CASTQVVADGYTF
>13|.|TRBJ2-5|many|TRBV11-2
TGTGCCAGCAGCTTATTAGCACAAGAGACCCAGTACTTC
CASSLLAQETQYF
>14|TRBD1|TRBJ2-4|many|TRBV20-1
TGCGGTACCCTCCGGGACAGGGTTCAAAACATTCAGTACTTC
CGTLRDRVQNIQYF
>15|.|TRBJ1-1|many|TRBV5-5
TGTGCCAGCAGCCCGGGGCAGGGATCGTACACTGAAGCTTTCTTT
CASSPGQGSYTEAFF
>17|.|TRBJ2-5|few|TRBV18
TGTGCCAGCTCACCCTCGGACAGATCCATAAACCAAGAGACCCAGTACTTC
CASSPSDRSINQETQYF
>14|TRBD1|TRBJ2-5|many|TRBV6-5
TGTGCCAGCAGTTTTGAAACAGGGGGAAGGAGCCAGTACTTC
CASSFETGGRSQYF
>14|.|TRBJ2-7|once|TRBV19
TGTGCCAGTAGTACATCGCGGACTCGACACGAGCAGTACTTC
CASSTSRTRHEQYF
>15|.|TRBJ1-5|.|TRBV2
TGTGCCAGCAGTGATCCCTCCTATGGCAATCAGCCCCAGCATTTT
CASSDPSYGNQPQHF
>16|TRBD2|TRBJ2-1|.|TRBV20-1
TGCAGTGCTAGCCCCTCTAGCGGGGGGGGTTACAATGAGCAGTTCTTC
CSASPSSGGGYNEQFF
>11|.|TRBJ2-2|.|TRBV7-9
TGTGCCAGCAGCTTAGCTTGGGAGCTGTTTTTT
CASSLAWELFF
>13|.|TRBJ1-6|few|TRBV5-4
TGTGCCAGCAGCCCTGCGGGGGAAAGGCACCTCCACTTT
CASSPAGERHLHF
>16|TRBD2|TRBJ2-3|.|TRBV11-2
TGTGCCAGCAGCCTCTTAGCGGGGGGGCCGGCAGATACGCAGTATTTT
CASSLLAGGPADTQYF
>15|.|TRBJ2-7|.|TRBV4-3
TGCGCCAGCATCCCCGGTGGGGGGGCTTCCTACGAGCAGTACTTC
CASIPGGGASYEQYF
>14|.|TRBJ1-5|few|TRBV6-5
TGTGCCAGCAGTTACTCCTCTGGAGAACAGCCCCAGCATTTT
CASSYSSGEQPQHF
>16|TRBD1|TRBJ2-5|few|TRBV18
TGTGCCAGCTCACCTCGGGGACAGGAGATCCAAGAGACCCAGTACTTC
CASSPRGQEIQETQYF
>14|.|TRBJ2-5|many|TRBV4-2
TGTGCCAGCAGCCAAGAACCGGGGGAAGAGACCCAGTACTTC
CASSQEPGEETQYF
>12|.|TRBJ2-1|.|TRBV18
TGTGCCAGCTCACCGGCGGAGAGGGAGCAGTTCTTC
CASSPAEREQFF
>17|TRBD1|TRBJ2-2|.|TRBV20-1
TGCAGTTTTCGCGCTCCCCCGGGACAGGGAAAAACCGGGGAGCTGTTTTTT
CSFRAPPGQGKTGELFF
>13|.|TRBJ2-3|many|TRBV29-1
TGCAGCGTTGAACCCGGAGCCGGAGATACGCAGTATTTT
CSVEPGAGDTQYF
>15|.|TRBJ1-2|.|TRBV6-1
TGTGCCAGCAGTGAAATTAGGGCGGGAAACTATGGCTACACCTTC
CASSEIRAGNYGYTF
>16|TRBD2|TRBJ2-1|few|TRBV7-7
TGTGCTAGCAGCCCACAGACTAGCGGGACCCGGGGTGAGCAGTTCTTC
CASSPQTSGTRGEQFF
>14|.|TRBJ1-3|few|TRBV20-1
TGCAGTGCTAGAGATCAAGGCTCTGGAAACACCATATATTTT
CSARDQGSGNTIYF
>14|.|TRBJ1-4|many|TRBV12-3/TRBV12-4
TGTGCCAGCAGTCCACAGGGTCTTGGTGAAAAACTGTTTTTT
CASSPQGLGEKLFF
>14|.|TRBJ2-1|many|TRBV12-3/TRBV12-4
TGTGCCAGCAGCCCCCCAGGGGGGTACAATGAGCAGTTCTTC
CASSPPGGYNEQFF
>16|TRBD1|TRBJ1-1|.|TRBV4-1
TGCGCCAGCAGCCACCAACAGGGGCCCCCTAACACTGAAGCTTTCTTT
CASSHQQGPPNTEAFF
>16|TRBD2|TRBJ2-7|.|TRBV7-2
TGTGCCAGCAGCTTAGCGTCGGCGGGGGGGGTTTACGAGCAGTACTTC
CASSLASAGGVYEQYF
>13|.|TRBJ1-2|many|TRBV7-8
TGTGCCAGCAGCTTAGCAGGGACCTATGGCTACACCTTC
CASSLAGTYGYTF
>8|.|TRBJ2-2|few|TRBV20-1
TGCCCCCCGGGGGAGCTGTTTTTT
CPPGELFF
>15|TRBD2|TRBJ2-2|many|TRBV20-1
TGCAGTGCTAGTCTAGCGGGAGGGGACACCGGGGAGCTGTTTTTT
CSASLAGGDTGELFF
>14|.|TRBJ2-2|.|TRBV29-1
TGCAGCGTTGCCCGTTTATCGAACACCGGGGAGCTGTTTTTT
CSVARLSNTGELFF
>12|.|TRBJ1-2|.|TRBV30
TGTGCCCGGAGTGTCGGGGATAGGGCAGTTCGCTTC
CARSVGDRAVRF
>15|.|TRBJ2-1|few|TRBV6-1
TGTGCCAGCAGTGTTACCCACAACCGATACAATGAGCAGTTCTTC
CASSVTHNRYNEQFF
>18|TRBD2|TRBJ2-7|.|TRBV7-8
TGTGCCAGCAGCCCAGGCCAGATGGGGAGGACTAGCATCTACGAGCAGTACTTC
CASSPGQMGRTSIYEQYF
>14|.|TRBJ1-1|few|TRBV4-1
TGCGCCAGCAGCCACCCAGGGGTCAACACTGAAGCTTTCTTT
CASSHPGVNTEAFF
>13|.|TRBJ2-7|.|TRBV20-1
TGCAGTGCTCAAGGGGGGGGCCCCTACGAGCAGTACTTC
CSAQGGGPYEQYF
>16|TRBD2|TRBJ2-2|few|TRBV5-1
TGCGCCAGCAGCTTGGTACCCTTCGCGGGAGACGGGGAGCTGTTTTTT
CASSLVPFAGDGELFF
>17|TRBD1|TRBJ2-3|many|TRBV7-8
TGTGCCAGCAGCCCGCAGCCCAGACAGGGGACCACAGATACGCAGTATTTT
CASSPQPRQGTTDTQYF
>12|.|TRBJ2-1|many|TRBV20-1
TGCAGTGCTAGCCTATTATACAATGAGCAGTTCTTC
CSASLLYNEQFF
>15|TRBD2|TRBJ2-2|.|TRBV12-3/TRBV12-4
TGTGCCAGCACCCCTAGCGGGGACAACACCGGGGAGCTGTTTTTT
CASTPSGDNTGELFF